The TCR beta chain described here comes from a study of OX40 agonist ivuxolimab in advanced cancers. Turning to the study itself: Eligibility rules accepted prior anti-PD-1, anti-PD-L1 or anti-CTLA-4 therapy, and 35% to 45% had some. Points from the study as a whole: Clonal expansion was among the lowest in partial responders at 0.1-3.0 mg/kg, especially CD8+. Both blood CD4+ and CD8+ T cells showed clonal growth by week 6 at 0.1 to 3.0 mg/kg.

Libraries were prepared by immunoSEQ multiplex PCR; TCRdb keeps only in-frame clonotypes and omits some of them. There are approximately 41,000 clones in the sample; about nine tenths occur only once, and approximately 45% lies in the top ten. This CDR3 has 14 amino acids. The germline CDR1 and CDR2 sequences are SGHDT and YYEEEE. Trimming took 7 bases from V and 2 from J; bases not matched to a gene: 6. At cycle 4 day 1, cycle 7 day 1, and baseline, blood was sampled. Regarding this clone: The antigen is undetermined.

The clonotype was recovered from an adult with an advanced solid tumor such as melanoma, head and neck, liver or kidney cancer. The chain joins TRBV5-6 to TRBJ2-7; the match to TRBD1 covers 10 bases. The material was CD4+ or CD8+ T cells sorted from blood, obtained in a trial of the OX40 agonist ivuxolimab. The CDR3 reads CASGDGTGAYEQYF. The CDR3 nucleotides read TGTGCCAGCGGGGACGGGACAGGGGCCTACGAGCAGTACTTC.